A single sample is the source of the 26 T cell receptor beta chains below, sequenced in a study of blood T cell repertoires in COVID-19. Sequenced by immunoSEQ multiplex PCR; TCRdb stores in-frame clones only, minus some. The sample records approximately 120,000 clones, around three quarters being singletons. Source material: peripheral blood. The receptors stem from a woman aged 70-85 years with acute or convalescent COVID-19.

This chain links TRBV6-5 with TRBJ1-5, with TRBD1 as a possible D gene (5 bases). The V end was cut by 6 bases, the J end by 7 bases, with 13 bases between. Germline V CDR1 and CDR2: MNHEY, SVGAGI. The length of the CDR3 is 13 residues. The CDR3 is CASSPAGYQPQHF. CDR3 nucleotides: TGTGCCAGCAGCCCAGCAGGGTACCAGCCCCAGCATTTT.

The chain carries TRBV10-3 and TRBJ1-2, with 7 positions matching TRBD1. CDR1 is ENHRY, CDR2 SYGVKD, per germline. V shed 10 bases, J shed 3 bases, and the junction held 8 bases outside the gene matches. The CDR3 has 13 amino acids. CDR3 protein: CATGRGEDYGYTF. For the CDR3, the DNA is TGTGCCACCGGCAGGGGGGAGGACTATGGCTACACCTTC.

The chain carries TRBV6-2 or TRBV6-3 and TRBJ2-1; 10 bases line up with TRBD2. This CDR3 comprises 14 residues. The V segment lost 6 bases and the J segment 5 bases; nucleotides outside the gene matches: 4. The germline V gene has CDR1 MNHEY and CDR2 SVGEGT. The CDR3 nucleotides read TGTGCCAGCAGCCGGAGCGGGGGGGACAATGAGCAGTTCTTC. Translated, it gives CASSRSGGDNEQFF.

The genes are TRBV9 and TRBJ2-2; D remains unclear. CDR1 and CDR2 (germline): SGDLS, YYNGEE. CDR3 size: 13 residues. V lost 2 bases, J lost 4 bases, and 6 bases lay in between. The CDR3 sequence is CASSVSLTGELFF. The CDR3 DNA follows: TGTGCCAGCAGCGTGAGCCTCACCGGGGAGCTGTTTTTT.

V usage is TRBV6-5 and J usage is TRBJ2-7; a possible D gene is TRBD1 (6 bases). Germline CDR1 MNHEY, CDR2 SVGAGI. Trimming removed 3 bases at V and 4 bases at J, with 10 bases between. The CDR3 spans 13 residues. CDR3 loop: CASSYGQLYEQYF. The CDR3, as DNA: TGTGCCAGCAGTTATGGACAGCTTTACGAGCAGTACTTC.

V usage is TRBV5-5 and J usage is TRBJ2-7; D ambiguous. This CDR3 has 15 amino acids. The germline CDR1 and CDR2 sequences are SGHKS and YYEKEE (reference sequence). Trimming removed 3 bases at V and 3 bases at J, with 16 bases between. CDR3 bases: TGTGCCAGCAGCTCTTGGGCGTCGGCGATCTACGAGCAGTACTTC. This encodes CASSSWASAIYEQYF.

This sequence joins TRBV7-3 and TRBJ2-2; 7 nucleotides align to TRBD1. In germline, CDR1 is SGHTA, CDR2 FQGTGA. V was clipped by 1 base and J by 6 bases; unmatched bases: 8. The CDR3 spans 16 residues. The CDR3 sequence: CASSLNEGARAGELFF. CDR3 bases: TGTGCCAGCAGCTTAAACGAGGGGGCGCGCGCCGGGGAGCTGTTTTTT.

The chain uses TRBV3-1 (or the pseudogene TRBV3-2) and TRBJ2-1; 7 bases map to TRBD2. Germline-derived CDR1 and CDR2 are LGHDT and YNNKEL (reference sequence). This CDR3 contains 15 residues. With V trimmed by 1 base and J by 2 bases, 2 bases remained unmatched. Here the CDR3 DNA reads TGTGCCAGCAGCCAAGGCGGGAGTGCCTACAATGAGCAGTTCTTC. As protein: CASSQGGSAYNEQFF.

The gene calls are TRBV5-1 and TRBJ2-1; 10 bases agree with TRBD1. Germline-derived CDR1 and CDR2 are SGHRS and YFSETQ. The CDR3 contains 16 residues. Trimming cost V 4 bases and J 12 bases; bases outside gene matches: 16. CDR3: CASSPTGTGVYNTQFF. In DNA form, the CDR3 reads TGCGCCAGCAGCCCAACCGGGACAGGGGTCTACAATACGCAGTTCTTC.

This clone was observed a handful of times. The genes are TRBV29-1 and TRBJ2-1; unclear D gene. CDR1 and CDR2 from the germline V gene are SQVTM and ANQGSEA. This CDR3 region has 13 residues. V gave up 4 bases and J gave up 7 bases, with 14 bases separating them. In DNA, the CDR3 is TGCAGCGTTGGCGGTAGCTTAGTTAATGAGCAGTTCTTC. This encodes CSVGGSLVNEQFF.

The chain recombines TRBV14 with TRBJ1-1; D unresolved. V was cut by 3 bases and J by 1 base, with 12 bases left in between. Germline values: CDR1 SGHDN, CDR2 FVKESK. The CDR3 is made up of 15 amino acids. CDR3 residues: CASSQFDTSNTEAFF. The CDR3 region has the DNA TGTGCCAGCAGCCAGTTTGACACCTCGAACACTGAAGCTTTCTTT.

V and J are TRBV6-5 and TRBJ1-2; 7 nucleotides align to TRBD1. CDR1 is MNHEY and CDR2 is SVGAGI in the germline V gene. There are 11 residues in the CDR3. The ends lost 9 bases at V and 3 bases at J; junction bases unmatched: 1. The CDR3 region is CASTGDYGYTF. The CDR3 DNA reads TGTGCCAGTACAGGGGACTATGGCTACACCTTC.

This clone has a handful of counts. The rearrangement joins TRBV27 to TRBJ2-4; D is unresolved. CDR1 MNHEY and CDR2 SMNVEV come from the germline V gene (reference sequence). This CDR3 comprises 12 residues. V was shortened by 5 bases and J by 9 bases, with 11 bases between the two germline ends. The CDR3 nucleotides are TGTGCCAGCAGTGCGGTTGGAAGCATTCAGTACTTC. Amino acids: CASSAVGSIQYF.

This rearrangement joins TRBV4-3 to TRBJ2-6; D is unclear. The CDR3 is 17 residues long. V was clipped by 1 base and J by 0 bases, with 10 bases between them. Germline CDR1 reads LGHNA; CDR2 reads YSLEER. Here the CDR3 reads CASSQARYSSGANVLTF. The CDR3 nucleotides read TGCGCCAGCAGCCAAGCCCGGTACTCCTCTGGGGCCAACGTCCTGACTTTC.

The rearrangement joins TRBV4-3 to TRBJ2-3; 9 nucleotides match TRBD2. CDR1 and CDR2 from the germline V gene are LGHNA and YSLEER. V lost 4 bases and J lost 2; bases outside the gene matches: 4. The CDR3 contains 15 residues. The CDR3 loop is CASSLAGASTDTQYF. The CDR3 DNA is TGCGCCAGCAGCCTAGCGGGAGCTTCCACAGATACGCAGTATTTT.

The DNA of the CDR3 is TGTGCCAGCAGGGGGAATCAGGGGTATAGCAATCAGCCCCAGCATTTT. It encodes CASRGNQGYSNQPQHF. The chain uses TRBV11-3 and TRBJ1-5, with D possibly matching TRBD1 (6 bases). CDR3 length: 16 amino acids. Trimming cost V 6 bases and J 0 bases, with 15 bases left between them. The germline V gene has CDR1 SGHNT and CDR2 YENEEA.

This chain links TRBV30 with TRBJ1-6, with D possibly matching TRBD1 (5 bases). CDR1 GTSNPN and CDR2 SVGIG come from the germline V gene (reference sequence). CDR3 length: 14 residues. V lost 0 bases and J 9 bases, leaving 12 bases between the germline ends. CDR3 residues: CAWSVQATSSPLHF. The CDR3 region has the DNA TGTGCCTGGAGTGTACAGGCCACGAGTTCACCCCTCCACTTT. The full variable domain, with the rest looked up from reference TRBV30 and TRBJ1-6, is SQTIHQWPATLVQPVGSPLSLECTVEGTSNPNLYWYRQAAGRGLQLLFYSVGIGQISSEVPQNLSASRPQDRQFILSSKKLLLSDSGFYLCAWSVQATSSPLHFGNGTRLTVT.

The chain carries TRBV29-1 and TRBJ1-2; weak D call: TRBD1 (5 bases). The CDR3 consists of 12 residues. With 3 bases removed from V and 4 bases from J, the gap between germline ends came to 9 bases. Germline V gene data show CDR1 as SQVTM and CDR2 as ANQGSEA. This chain's CDR3 is CSVETVTYGYTF. CDR3 nucleotides: TGCAGCGTTGAGACAGTCACCTATGGCTACACCTTC.

J is TRBJ2-7 and V is TRBV7-2, with TRBD2 identical over 13 bases. J was trimmed by 5 bases and V by 2 bases; bases with no gene match: 9. Germline CDR1 reads SGHTA; CDR2 reads FQGNSA. The CDR3 has 17 amino acids. The DNA of the CDR3 is TGTGCCAGCAGCTTAAGTGGGTCGGGACTAGCGGGAAACGAGCAGTACTTC. It codes for CASSLSGSGLAGNEQYF. Complete variable domain (other parts from reference TRBV7-2 and TRBJ2-7): GAGVSQSPSNKVTEKGKDVELRCDPISGHTALYWYRQSLGQGLEFLIYFQGNSAPDKSGLPSDRFSAERTGGSVSTLTIQRTQQEDSAVYLCASSLSGSGLAGNEQYFGPGTRLTVT.

The sample holds one count of this clone. The J gene is TRBJ2-1, the V gene TRBV6-4; D might be TRBD2 (5 bases). The V and J ends lost 4 bases and 9 bases respectively, with 13 bases between them. This CDR3 contains 13 residues. Germline CDR1 MRHNA, CDR2 SNTAGT. CDR3 sequence reads: CASSGLRGGEQFF. The CDR3 DNA sequence: TGTGCCAGCAGTGGGCTACGAGGAGGTGAGCAGTTCTTC.

V and J are TRBV6-1 and TRBJ1-3; D is unclear. Germline V gene data show CDR1 as MNHNS and CDR2 as SASEGT. V was trimmed by 2 bases and J by 4 bases, leaving 12 bases between them. The CDR3 length is 15 residues. DNA for the CDR3: TGTGCCAGCAGTGAATGGAGAACGGCGGGAAACACCATATATTTT. Amino acids: CASSEWRTAGNTIYF.

This clone appeared a few times. This CDR3 reads CASDPGQGVEAFF. CDR3 sequence (DNA): TGCGCCAGCGATCCGGGACAGGGAGTTGAAGCTTTCTTT. This chain uses TRBV5-1 with TRBJ1-1; 9 bases match TRBD1. CDR1 and CDR2 from the germline V gene are SGHRS and YFSETQ. The CDR3 length is 13 residues. Trimming at V came to 7 bases and at J to 7 bases, leaving 8 bases not matched to a gene.

This chain uses TRBV19 with TRBJ2-1; maybe TRBD2 (7 bases). Germline assignment: CDR1 LNHDA and CDR2 SQIVND (reference sequence). The CDR3 is 15 amino acids. Trimming removed 6 bases from V and 2 bases from J, with 14 bases in between. The CDR3 DNA reads as TGTGCCAGTAGGTTTGAGGGGGGGCCCTACAATGAGCAGTTCTTC. Translating gives CASRFEGGPYNEQFF.

The rearrangement joins TRBV6-5 to TRBJ1-2; the match to TRBD1 covers 11 bases. CDR1 and CDR2 from the germline V gene are MNHEY and SVGAGI. V shed 4 bases and J 10 bases; nucleotides not matched to a gene: 5. The CDR3 totals 13 residues. The CDR3 loop is CASSLGQGVYYTF. In DNA form, the CDR3 reads TGTGCCAGCAGTTTGGGACAGGGGGTCTACTACACCTTC.

This chain joins TRBV2 and TRBJ1-5; 8 nucleotides agree with TRBD1. The junction had 3 bases not matched to a gene; V was cut back by 8 bases and J by 6 bases. Per the germline V gene, CDR1 is SNHLY and CDR2 is FYNNEI. The CDR3 length is 12 residues. The CDR3 DNA follows: TGTGCCAGCGGGCAGGGGGCTCAGCCCCAGCATTTT. Translation: CASGQGAQPQHF. Drawing the rest from reference TRBV2 and TRBJ1-5, the complete variable domain is EPEVTQTPSHQVTQMGQEVILRCVPISNHLYFYWYRQILGQKVEFLVSFYNNEISEKSEIFDDQFSVERPDGSNFTLKIRSTKLEDSAMYFCASGQGAQPQHFGDGTRLSIL.

This clone was observed once. The chain carries TRBV28 and TRBJ2-5, with 7 nucleotides matching TRBD1. Germline V gives CDR1 MDHEN, CDR2 SYDVKM. CDR3 length equals 14 residues. V trimming: 1 base; J trimming: 3 bases; junction bases outside the gene matches: 2. The CDR3 sequence is CASSLFGTEETQYF. The CDR3 DNA sequence: TGTGCCAGCAGTTTATTTGGGACAGAAGAGACCCAGTACTTC.